This T cell receptor (beta chain) emerged from a study of blood T cell repertoires in COVID-19. Study-wide background: From the United States, Italy and Spain came samples of acute and convalescent COVID-19. Sample material is recorded as cDNA or gDNA derived from T cells, B-cell-depleted T cells, or PBMCs.

Original processing notes: Amplification from reference gene primers served as the basis for estimated nucleated cell counts. Using immunoSEQ multiplex PCR, the repertoire was profiled, and TCRdb retains in-frame clones only, with some absent. Clone size and V and J calls were adopted from that table, with D and trimming inferred from the DNA. Altogether a few hundred thousand clones are present, around 87% being singletons, with the ten largest covering 1%. V dropped 6 bases and J dropped 1; count of bases not matched to a gene: 7. This CDR3 contains 17 residues. CDR1 is LGHNA and CDR2 is YNFKEQ in the germline V gene.

The sample consisted of peripheral blood. This chain connects TRBV4-2 to TRBJ2-3, with 13 bases matching TRBD2. The clonotype comes from a man aged 50-59 years with active or convalescent COVID-19. The CDR3 DNA is TGTGCCAGCAGTACTATTGGACTAGCGGGGGGCACAGATACGCAGTATTTT. Protein sequence: CASSTIGLAGGTDTQYF.